This T cell receptor (beta chain) came from a study of read filtering for tumor transcriptome and immune sequencing. For the study at large: Whole-transcriptome libraries were prepared after DNase treatment.

This clonotype was counted many times. Molecular barcoded adaptors covering alpha/delta and beta/gamma chains were used on around 400 ng RNA. TCRdb recomputed calls from the reads with MiXCR, one row per CDR3 protein. The data contain approximately 62,000 distinct CDR3 sequences, around 19% of them singletons. This TCR was sampled from a donor at least 40 years old with multiple myeloma. The sample was a population of CD138-negative cells sorted from bone marrow.

The CDR3 is CSARHWGLADTDTQYF. In DNA form, the CDR3 reads TGCAGTGCTAGACATTGGGGACTAGCGGACACAGATACGCAGTATTTT. The chain carries TRBV20-1 and TRBJ2-3; TRBD2 matches at 11 bases. This CDR3 is 16 amino acids long. V lost 2 bases to trimming and J lost 2 bases; unmatched junction nucleotides: 6. Per the germline V gene, CDR1 is DFQATT and CDR2 is SNEGSKA (reference sequence).